These 32 T cell receptor beta chains were all obtained from the same sample, sequenced in a study. The sorted Tregs were CD4+CD25+CD127-/low cells. TCRdb used MiXCR to reprocess the 5' RACE reads, holding one entry per CDR3 protein. The sample has about 55,000 distinct CDR3 sequences; less than 25% are singletons. The sequenced sample was tumor-infiltrating Tregs sorted from the breast tumor. The origin of the receptors is a female donor with breast cancer.

This clonotype was observed a handful of times. This chain links TRBV10-3 with TRBJ2-7; TRBD2 matches 8 bases. The trim removed 11 bases at V and 6 bases at J, leaving 12 bases unmatched. CDR1 and CDR2 (germline): ENHRY, SYGVKD. The CDR3 has 13 amino acids. For the CDR3, the DNA is TGTGCCGTCTTAGCGGGAACGGGGTCCGAGCAGTACTTC. It codes for CAVLAGTGSEQYF.

The chain combines TRBV18 with TRBJ2-2, with 9 bases fitting TRBD1. Trimming cost V 5 bases and J 3 bases; bases outside gene matches: 7. The CDR3 is 16 residues long. CDR1 and CDR2 from the germline V gene are KGHSH and LQKENI. The DNA for the CDR3 is TGTGCCAGCTCAACCCGGACAGGGGTGGACACCGGGGAGCTGTTTTTT. Its protein product is CASSTRTGVDTGELFF.

The chain recombines TRBV4-1 with TRBJ2-7; D call uncertain. Germline V gene data show CDR1 as MGHRA and CDR2 as YSYEKL. V lost 4 bases and J 5 bases, leaving 12 bases between the germline ends. The CDR3 contains 13 residues. The CDR3 DNA sequence: TGCGCCAGCAGCCTATCATGGTCGGACGAGCAGTACTTC. Residues: CASSLSWSDEQYF.

The CDR3 region is CASSYEVPNTGELFF. DNA for the CDR3: TGCGCCAGCAGCTATGAGGTACCGAACACCGGGGAGCTGTTTTTT. This rearrangement joins TRBV5-1 to TRBJ2-2; no firm D call. The ends were cut back, 3 bases at V and 0 bases at J, with 9 bases in the middle. The CDR3 extends over 15 amino acids. Germline values: CDR1 SGHRS, CDR2 YFSETQ.

This clonotype was seen a few times. This rearrangement joins TRBV12-3 or TRBV12-4 to TRBJ1-3; no clear D gene. V was shortened by 6 bases and J by 3 bases, with 18 bases between the two germline ends. CDR3 size: 16 residues. The CDR3 loop is CASSRETLMGGNTIYF. The CDR3, as DNA: TGTGCCAGCAGCCGAGAGACGCTAATGGGTGGAAACACCATATATTTT.

The chain employs TRBV5-1 and TRBJ1-2; D uncertain. Germline V gene lookup returns CDR1 SGHRS and CDR2 YFSETQ. The V end lost 4 bases, the J end lost 2 bases, and 12 bases lay between the germline ends. The CDR3 has 14 amino acids. In DNA, the CDR3 is TGCGCCAGCAGCCAAAATGGAGCAAACTATGGCTACACCTTC. Translated: CASSQNGANYGYTF.

This clonotype was counted a few times. The J gene is TRBJ1-5, the V gene TRBV28; TRBD1 aligns across 10 bases. Germline V lookup: CDR1 MDHEN, CDR2 SYDVKM. V shed 3 bases, J shed 0 bases, and the junction held 17 bases outside the gene matches. CDR3 length equals 21 residues. This chain's CDR3 is CASSLLSYRDRGIHSNQPQHF. CDR3 nucleotides: TGTGCCAGCAGTTTGTTGAGCTACCGGGACAGGGGCATACATAGCAATCAGCCCCAGCATTTT.

Turning to this clonotype: The junction does not match germline at one end; this may be a read error. V is TRBV7-2 and J is TRBJ2-7; TRBD1 agrees at 9 bases. This CDR3 comprises 13 residues. Germline loops: CDR1 SGHTA, CDR2 FQGNSA. Here the CDR3 DNA reads TGTGCCAGCAGCCGGAGGACAGGGGACTCCGTCGCTTTC. Translating gives CASSRRTGDSVAF.

This clonotype was seen ten or more times. The chain links TRBV7-9 to TRBJ1-1; D is ambiguous. Per germline, CDR1 SEHNR and CDR2 FQNEAQ (reference sequence). This CDR3 comprises 13 residues. V dropped 3 bases and J dropped 1 base, with 6 bases sitting between them. The CDR3 is CASSFEQNTEAFF. CDR3 sequence (DNA): TGTGCCAGCAGCTTTGAACAGAACACTGAAGCTTTCTTT.

The chain employs TRBV13 and TRBJ2-6, with a weak D call TRBD1 (5 bases). CDR1 PRHDT and CDR2 FYEKMQ come from the germline V gene (reference sequence). The CDR3 extends over 15 amino acids. Trimming cost V 4 bases and J 1 base, with 8 bases left between them. The CDR3 here is CASSSQGSGANVLTF. CDR3 in DNA: TGTGCCAGCAGCTCCCAGGGATCTGGGGCCAACGTCCTGACTTTC.

This clonotype was seen many times. This rearrangement joins TRBV5-1 to TRBJ2-1; a possible D gene is TRBD2 (5 bases). CDR1 SGHRS and CDR2 YFSETQ come from the germline V gene. This CDR3 has 15 residues. V lost 0 bases and J 0 bases, leaving 7 bases between the germline ends. The CDR3 nucleotides are TGCGCCAGCAGCTTGGACGGGGTCTCCTACAATGAGCAGTTCTTC. Translating it yields CASSLDGVSYNEQFF.

In its sample, this clonotype was seen once. The chain employs TRBV20-1 and TRBJ2-1; 7 bases map to TRBD1. The CDR3 runs 12 residues. V lost 7 bases, J lost 5 bases, and 5 bases stayed unmatched. Germline V gene sequence: CDR1 DFQATT, CDR2 SNEGSKA (reference sequence). The CDR3 DNA is TGCAGTGAGGGGACAGTTAACAATGAGCAGTTCTTC. Its translation: CSEGTVNNEQFF.

Regarding this clonotype: This could be a read error, since a much larger clone is one nucleotide away. The V gene is TRBV5-1, the J gene TRBJ2-1; 7 nucleotides line up with TRBD1. Germline CDR1 is SGHRS and CDR2 is YFSETQ. This CDR3 comprises 12 residues. The CDR3 coding sequence is TGCGCCAGCAGCTTACAGGGGAATGGGCAGTTCTTC. Protein: CASSLQGNGQFF.

There are many counts of this clonotype. This rearrangement joins TRBV7-3 to TRBJ1-1, with 8 bases that match TRBD1. The CDR3 covers 16 residues. V shed 5 bases and J 5 bases; nucleotides not matched to a gene: 13. Per germline, CDR1 SGHTA and CDR2 FQGTGA. In nucleotides, the CDR3 is TGTGCCAGCAGCCCTTCCCCCCAGGGGGCAGCAACTGAAGCTTTCTTT. Translating it yields CASSPSPQGAATEAFF.

In its sample, this clonotype was seen many times. V usage is TRBV20-1 and J usage is TRBJ1-2; TRBD1 agrees at 8 bases. From germline, CDR1 is DFQATT and CDR2 SNEGSKA (reference sequence). The V and J ends lost 2 bases and 0 bases, in that order; junction bases with no gene match: 2. The CDR3 is 14 residues long. The CDR3 loop reads CSARSTGANYGYTF. As DNA, the CDR3 is TGCAGTGCTAGATCGACAGGGGCTAACTATGGCTACACCTTC.

The rearrangement links TRBV28 to TRBJ1-1, with unresolved D. Trimming stripped 6 bases from V and 0 bases from J, with 17 bases between. The CDR3 is 16 residues long. CDR1 and CDR2 from the germline V gene are MDHEN and SYDVKM. The CDR3: CASSRGSYRVNTEAFF. Written as DNA, the CDR3 is TGTGCCAGCAGCCGGGGATCTTATAGGGTGAACACTGAAGCTTTCTTT.

This clonotype was recorded at least ten times. The chain has TRBV5-1 and TRBJ2-4; 7 nucleotides line up with TRBD2. J lost 7 bases, V lost 5 bases, and 24 bases had no gene match. CDR3 length: 19 residues. Germline V gene data show CDR1 as SGHRS and CDR2 as YFSETQ. In DNA, the CDR3 is TGCGCCAGCAGTCTTGGGGGGGGGTCGATGACTAGCAGGCAGAACATTCAGTACTTC. It encodes CASSLGGGSMTSRQNIQYF.

On this clonotype itself: Since a much larger clone is just one base distant, this may be a read error. This sequence joins TRBV25-1 and TRBJ1-6; D ambiguous. V shed 4 bases and J shed 9 bases, with 13 bases lying between them. CDR3 length equals 14 residues. From germline, CDR1 is MGHDK and CDR2 SYGVNS. CDR3 in DNA: TGTGCCAGCAGTGCGTCGGGTTGGAGTTCACCCCTCCACTTT. Amino acid sequence: CASSASGWSSPLHF.

The CDR3 sequence: CASSVGTSIETQYF. As DNA, the CDR3 is TGTGCCAGCAGTGTGGGGACTAGCATAGAGACCCAGTACTTC. The gene calls are TRBV6-1 and TRBJ2-5; 9 bases line up with TRBD2. The CDR3 contains 14 residues. Germline CDR1 and CDR2: MNHNS and SASEGT. Germline trimming cut 4 bases from V and 4 bases from J; bases unmatched to any gene: 4.

The CDR3 protein is CASSVLSGANYGYTF. In nucleotides, the CDR3 is TGCGCCAGCAGCGTGTTGTCAGGAGCTAACTATGGCTACACCTTC. This rearrangement joins TRBV5-1 to TRBJ1-2; D gene uncertain. Germline V gene data show CDR1 as SGHRS and CDR2 as YFSETQ. V dropped 4 bases and J dropped 0 bases, with 13 bases sitting between them. CDR3 length: 15 amino acids.

The gene calls are TRBV28 and TRBJ1-4; TRBD1 agrees at 7 bases. The CDR3 spans 17 residues. Germline loops: CDR1 MDHEN, CDR2 SYDVKM. V gave up 5 bases and J gave up 0 bases; unmatched junction bases: 9. The CDR3 region is CASSRQGIRATNEKLFF. The CDR3, as DNA: TGTGCCAGCAGTCGACAGGGAATCCGAGCAACTAATGAAAAACTGTTTTTT.

This clonotype was observed at least ten times. The genes are TRBV7-3 and TRBJ2-1; 11 nucleotides align to TRBD2. This CDR3 is built from 15 residues. CDR1 is SGHTA, CDR2 FQGTGA, per germline. The J segment lost 7 bases and the V segment lost 2 bases, leaving 4 bases of the junction unmatched. CDR3 nucleotides: TGTGCCAGCAGCTTAGTTACTAGCGGGAGAAATGAGCAGTTCTTC. The encoded protein is CASSLVTSGRNEQFF.

As to this clonotype: A much larger clone differs by one base, so this may be a read error. The chain employs TRBV20-1 and TRBJ1-2; tentative D call: TRBD1 (5 bases). CDR3 length: 12 residues. CDR1 is DFQATT and CDR2 is SNEGSKA in the germline V gene (reference sequence). The CDR3 coding sequence is TGCAGTGCTCCTCCCGCCGGGGGTGGCCACACCTTC. Translating it yields CSAPPAGGGHTF.

CDR3 DNA: TGTGCCAGCAGCTTACAGGGGATTAACACTGAAGCTTTCTTT. The encoded protein is CASSLQGINTEAFF. The rearrangement links TRBV5-4 to TRBJ1-1; the match to TRBD1 covers 7 bases. The CDR3 consists of 14 residues. The junction had 3 bases not matched to a gene; V was cut back by 2 bases and J by 2 bases. CDR1 is SGHNT, CDR2 YYREEE, per germline (reference sequence).

This clonotype was observed a few times. V gene TRBV20-1 combines with J gene TRBJ2-1; 9 positions agree with TRBD1. CDR3 length equals 14 residues. The junction had 10 bases not matched to a gene; V was cut back by 3 bases and J by 10 bases. Germline-derived CDR1 and CDR2 are DFQATT and SNEGSKA (reference sequence). The CDR3 region is CSARSGTGRGEQFF. CDR3 nucleotides: TGCAGTGCTAGGTCCGGGACAGGGAGAGGAGAGCAGTTCTTC.

This clonotype was counted at least ten times. This chain connects TRBV6-6 to TRBJ2-7; 10 nucleotides match TRBD1. Germline CDR1 reads MNHNY; CDR2 reads SVGAGI (reference sequence). V shed 4 bases, J shed 0 bases, and the junction held 3 bases outside the gene matches. The CDR3 consists of 15 residues. In DNA form, the CDR3 reads TGTGCCAGCAGTTCGGGACAGGGGAGCTCCTACGAGCAGTACTTC. It translates to CASSSGQGSSYEQYF.

This clonotype was detected only a few times. The chain couples TRBV28 to TRBJ1-1; D ambiguous. The germline CDR1 and CDR2 sequences are MDHEN and SYDVKM. This CDR3 has 15 amino acids. The V and J ends lost 11 bases and 4 bases respectively, with 23 bases between them. CDR3 region: CAASNAPPEGTEAFF. The DNA for the CDR3 is TGTGCCGCCAGCAATGCCCCACCCGAGGGCACTGAAGCTTTCTTT.

This clonotype occurred a few times. The chain recombines TRBV3-1 with TRBJ2-3; 9 bases map to TRBD2. This CDR3 is built from 16 residues. Germline values: CDR1 LGHDT, CDR2 YNNKEL (reference sequence). Trimming cost V 0 bases and J 14 bases; bases outside gene matches: 15. As DNA, the CDR3 is TGTGCCAGCAGCCAAGAGATGGTAGCGGGGGAGACTGCCGTGTATTTT. Translated, it gives CASSQEMVAGETAVYF.

At least ten counts were recorded for this clonotype. In nucleotides, the CDR3 is TGTGCCAGCAGTTACTTTAACGGTGCCTCTGGGGCCAACGTCCTGACTTTC. As protein: CASSYFNGASGANVLTF. This sequence joins TRBV6-5 and TRBJ2-6; D is uncertain. CDR1 is MNHEY, CDR2 SVGAGI, per germline. This CDR3 has 17 amino acids. The ends were cut back, 1 base at V and 0 bases at J, with 10 bases in the middle.

Remarks on this clonotype: One end of the junction fails to match germline, which may point to a read error. The chain carries TRBV20-1 and TRBJ2-3; perhaps TRBD2 as D (5 bases). The CDR3 runs to 16 residues. Per the germline V gene, CDR1 is DFQATT and CDR2 is SNEGSKA (reference sequence). The CDR3 DNA reads as TGCAGTGCTAGAGACCTGACGCGGTCTAGCACAGATACGCTGTATTTT. Translation gives CSARDLTRSSTDTLYF.

This clonotype was picked up a small number of times. The genes are TRBV7-9 and TRBJ2-5; D perhaps matches TRBD2 (6 bases). Trimming took off 5 bases at V and 13 bases at J, with 20 bases between the two ends. This CDR3 contains 13 residues. The germline gives CDR1 SEHNR, CDR2 FQNEAQ (reference sequence). CDR3 residues: CASSPTTLGGLYF. The CDR3, as DNA: TGTGCCAGCAGCCCCACCACTTTGGGGGGACTGTACTTC.

V usage is TRBV3-1 and J usage is TRBJ2-7; 7 bases are shared with TRBD1. The CDR3 sequence is 16 residues long. V was pared by 1 base and J by 10 bases, with 16 bases of the junction left unmatched. Germline V gene lookup returns CDR1 LGHDT and CDR2 YNNKEL (reference sequence). The CDR3, as DNA: TGTGCCAGCAGCCAAGCCTCCCTCCTTACAGGGGAAGCCCAGTACTTC. Encoded protein: CASSQASLLTGEAQYF.